The T cell receptor beta chain under discussion was sequenced for a study of spatial heterogeneity in lung cancer. Study-level background: Detection of beta-chain sequences consistently exceeded that of alpha-chain sequences.

The CDR3 length is 13 residues. V was clipped by 7 bases and J by 0 bases; unmatched bases: 2. CDR1 is WSHSY, CDR2 SAAADI, per germline. This clonotype was detected many times. What it binds is unknown. Documented time point: sample taken at primary tumor resection. Unsorted whole RNA samples from tumor, nontumor lung or frozen PBMC were sequenced. The 60 to 80 donors had untreated early-stage non-small cell lung cancer. Whole-study results and caveats: Circulating ubiquitous expanded tumor TCRs were observed more frequently at resection than at follow-up.

MiXCR was run by TCRdb on the 5' RACE reads, yielding one entry per CDR3 protein. Here the sample spans around 40,000 distinct CDR3 sequences, under 6.5% being singletons. The material sequenced was PBMCs, taken at surgery. V gene TRBV10-2 combines with J gene TRBJ2-7, with 8 nucleotides matching TRBD1. The TCR comes from a male donor with early-stage non-small cell lung cancer. CDR3: CASKGQDSYEQYF. The CDR3 nucleotides are TGCGCCAGCAAGGGACAGGACTCCTACGAGCAGTACTTC.